These 18 T cell receptor beta chains were sequenced from one sample in a study of neurological immune-mediated disorders. TCRdb reprocessed the 5' RACE reads via MiXCR and lists one record per CDR3 protein. In the table there are about 120,000 distinct CDR3 sequences, roughly 3.2% of which are singletons. Material: PBMCs. These receptor sequences come from a woman aged 30 to 39 with multiple sclerosis.

This clonotype was observed many times. This chain links TRBV20-1 with TRBJ2-7; 11 positions match TRBD2. This CDR3 spans 14 amino acids. V was pared by 6 bases and J by 3 bases, with 7 bases of the junction left unmatched. From germline, CDR1 is DFQATT and CDR2 SNEGSKA (reference sequence). CDR3 DNA: TGCAGTGCAACGGGACTAGCGGCACGCTACGAGCAGTACTTC. It translates to CSATGLAARYEQYF.

This clonotype has ten or more counts. The rearrangement joins TRBV20-1 to TRBJ1-5, with D hard to call. Germline CDR1 DFQATT, CDR2 SNEGSKA (reference sequence). V lost 0 bases and J 0 bases, leaving 12 bases between the germline ends. The CDR3 loop spans 16 amino acids. CDR3 coding DNA: TGCAGTGCTAGAGATGGGAGGCCCAGTAGCAATCAGCCCCAGCATTTT. It yields the protein CSARDGRPSSNQPQHF.

This clonotype was counted many times. The rearrangement uses TRBV20-1 and TRBJ1-3; D might be TRBD1 (6 bases). This CDR3 comprises 13 residues. V shed 1 base and J shed 4 bases, with 8 bases lying between them. The germline CDR1 and CDR2 sequences are DFQATT and SNEGSKA (reference sequence). The DNA for the CDR3 is TGCAGTGCTAGAGCGGACAGAGGAAACACCATATATTTT. Protein sequence: CSARADRGNTIYF.

This clonotype was detected many times. V usage is TRBV20-1 and J usage is TRBJ1-4, with D possibly being TRBD1 (6 bases). Trimming stripped 3 bases from V and 6 bases from J, with 11 bases between. This CDR3 is built from 13 residues. Germline-derived CDR1 and CDR2 are DFQATT and SNEGSKA (reference sequence). This CDR3 is CSASRGGHEKLFF. In DNA, the CDR3 is TGCAGTGCTAGCAGGGGAGGTCATGAAAAACTGTTTTTT.

This clonotype was recorded at least ten times. The chain joins TRBV12-3 or TRBV12-4 to TRBJ1-1; tentative D call: TRBD1 (5 bases). Trimming shortened V by 3 bases and J by 1 base, and 6 bases separated the two germline ends. The CDR3 is 13 residues long. CDR3 nucleotide sequence: TGTGCCAGCAGTTTGAGGGGGAACACTGAAGCTTTCTTT. This sequence encodes CASSLRGNTEAFF.

This clonotype was seen ten or more times. V and J are TRBV20-1 and TRBJ1-5; D is perhaps TRBD1 (6 bases). Germline V lookup: CDR1 DFQATT, CDR2 SNEGSKA (reference sequence). Trimming pared 5 bases from V and 3 bases from J, leaving 17 bases between. The CDR3 is made up of 15 amino acids. The DNA of the CDR3 is TGCAGTGCTCTTCCCAGACAGGACTACAATCAGCCCCAGCATTTT. As protein: CSALPRQDYNQPQHF.

This clonotype was observed many times. The rearrangement joins TRBV5-1 to TRBJ2-2; D is unclear. CDR3 length: 13 residues. V was shortened by 7 bases and J by 0 bases, with 7 bases between the two germline ends. In germline, CDR1 is SGHRS, CDR2 YFSETQ. The CDR3 nucleotides are TGCGCCAGCTGCGTTCCGAACACCGGGGAGCTGTTTTTT. Encoded protein: CASCVPNTGELFF.

There are many counts of this clonotype. The chain uses TRBV20-1 and TRBJ1-1; D ambiguous. Germline V gene lookup returns CDR1 DFQATT and CDR2 SNEGSKA (reference sequence). The CDR3 contains 12 residues. Deletions cut 2 bases from V and 1 base from J, with 5 bases between. This CDR3 is CSARPENTEAFF. The DNA of the CDR3 is TGCAGTGCTAGACCAGAGAACACTGAAGCTTTCTTT.

At least ten counts were recorded for this clonotype. CDR3 sequence reads: CASSYGLRHYGYTF. The DNA for the CDR3 is TGTGCCAGCAGTTACGGTCTTCGGCACTATGGCTACACCTTC. The chain recombines TRBV6-5 with TRBJ1-2; D unresolved. CDR1 and CDR2 from the germline V gene are MNHEY and SVGAGI. CDR3 size: 14 residues. V was clipped by 2 bases and J by 3 bases, with 10 bases between them.

The sample holds many counts of this clonotype. V gene TRBV5-6 combines with J gene TRBJ2-3, with D possibly matching TRBD2 (7 bases). Germline V lookup: CDR1 SGHDT, CDR2 YYEEEE. There are 15 residues in the CDR3. The germline V and J ends were trimmed by 2 bases and 0 bases, with 10 bases remaining between them. CDR3: CASSLQGGSTDTQYF. CDR3 DNA: TGTGCCAGCAGCTTACAGGGAGGGAGCACAGATACGCAGTATTTT.

This clonotype was recorded at least ten times. The CDR3, as DNA: TGTGCCAGCAGTTACTCCAGGACAACTACCCTCAATGAGCAGTTCTTC. Translating it yields CASSYSRTTTLNEQFF. The genes are TRBV6-5 and TRBJ2-1, with a tentative D call TRBD1 (5 bases). The germline V and J ends were trimmed by 0 bases and 6 bases, with 15 bases remaining between them. The CDR3 is made up of 16 amino acids. CDR1 MNHEY and CDR2 SVGAGI come from the germline V gene.

This clonotype has ten or more counts. The chain combines TRBV2 with TRBJ2-1; D is ambiguous. This CDR3 region has 14 residues. The V end was cut by 6 bases, the J end by 10 bases, with 19 bases between. From germline, CDR1 is SNHLY and CDR2 FYNNEI. CDR3 loop: CASSVAGFPTEQFF. DNA of the CDR3: TGTGCCAGCAGCGTTGCCGGCTTCCCCACGGAGCAGTTCTTC.

This clonotype has ten or more counts. The V call is TRBV5-1, the J call TRBJ2-1, with TRBD2 matching over 7 bases. Germline V gene sequence: CDR1 SGHRS, CDR2 YFSETQ. The CDR3 totals 14 residues. With 2 bases clipped from V and 9 bases from J, the junction kept 8 bases outside the gene matches. As DNA, the CDR3 is TGCGCCAGCAGCTTATCGGCCTCGGGGGGTGAGCAGTTCTTC. Translation: CASSLSASGGEQFF.

This clonotype occurred many times. This chain links TRBV9 with TRBJ2-1; TRBD2 aligns across 9 bases. Trimming took 0 bases from V and 6 from J; bases not matched to a gene: 7. Germline V gene data show CDR1 as SGDLS and CDR2 as YYNGEE. The CDR3 extends over 16 amino acids. CDR3 nucleotides: TGTGCCAGCAGCGTAGCTTTAGCGGGAGTCGGCAATGAGCAGTTCTTC. It codes for CASSVALAGVGNEQFF.

There are many counts of this clonotype. The chain recombines TRBV7-8 with TRBJ2-7; 9 bases align to TRBD1. The V and J ends lost 4 bases and 2 bases, in that order; junction bases with no gene match: 3. The germline V gene has CDR1 SGHVS and CDR2 FQNEAQ. The CDR3 is 14 amino acids. DNA for the CDR3: TGTGCCAGCAGCTGGACAGGGGAGGCCTACGAGCAGTACTTC. Its translation: CASSWTGEAYEQYF.

At least ten counts were recorded for this clonotype. The chain carries TRBV7-8 and TRBJ2-3, with D possibly TRBD2 on 5 matching bases. V was trimmed by 7 bases and J by 4 bases, leaving 18 bases between them. The CDR3 contains 15 residues. In germline, CDR1 is SGHVS, CDR2 FQNEAQ. CDR3 residues: CASTLQGRGADTQYF. The CDR3 DNA reads as TGTGCCAGCACCCTCCAAGGGAGAGGTGCAGATACGCAGTATTTT.

This clonotype was detected ten times or more. The chain links TRBV12-3 or TRBV12-4 to TRBJ1-3; maybe TRBD1 (6 bases). V shed 6 bases and J shed 3 bases, with 15 bases lying between them. This CDR3 is built from 15 residues. The CDR3 reads CASSRQAESGNTIYF. The CDR3 coding sequence is TGTGCCAGCAGCAGACAGGCCGAGAGTGGAAACACCATATATTTT.

This clonotype has at least ten counts. The rearrangement uses TRBV25-1 and TRBJ1-2; no definite D call. V lost 2 bases, J lost 6 bases, and 10 bases lay in between. This CDR3 region has 13 residues. Germline CDR1 is MGHDK and CDR2 is SYGVNS. This chain's CDR3 is CASSEGLANGYTF. The CDR3 DNA reads TGTGCCAGCAGTGAAGGCTTAGCGAATGGCTACACCTTC.